This TCR beta chain was retrieved from a study of T cell responses to AZD1222 COVID-19 vaccine. TCRdb's copy holds only in-frame clones and misses some; the assay was immunoSEQ multiplex PCR. The repertoire holds 130,000 to 150,000 clones, 70% to 90% seen once, with 5% to 5.5% in the top ten. Regarding the study as a whole: Increases in Spike-specific TCR breadth and depth were seen after two AZD1222 doses.

Germline lookup yields CDR1 SGHDT and CDR2 YYEEEE. The CDR3 is made up of 16 amino acids. V trimming: 0 bases; J trimming: 1 base; junction bases outside the gene matches: 4. Comment on this clone: Its antigen is undetermined.

The source was peripheral blood, collected on day 0 of AZD1222 vaccination. J is TRBJ2-1 and V is TRBV5-6, with TRBD2 identical over 7 bases. The receptor was isolated from an adult in good health. CDR3 in DNA: TGTGCCAGCAGCTTGGCGGGGCGGGGGTCCTACAATGAGCAGTTCTTC. It yields the protein CASSLAGRGSYNEQFF. Based on the CDR3 plus reference TRBV5-6 and TRBJ2-1, the full variable domain is DAGVTQSPTHLIKTRGQQVTLRCSPKSGHDTVSWYQQALGQGPQFIFQYYEEEERQRGNFPDRFSGHQFPNYSSELNVNALLLGDSALYLCASSLAGRGSYNEQFFGPGTRLTVL.